These T cell receptor beta chains were read from a single sample in a study of blood T cell repertoires in COVID-19. TCRdb's table, derived via immunoSEQ multiplex PCR, lists solely in-frame clones and lacks some. The sample includes about 250,000 clones, around nine tenths of them seen just once. The sample comprised peripheral blood. The receptors shown here come from a woman aged 55-69 years who had recovered from COVID-19. The CDR3 runs from the conserved cysteine through the conserved F or W. The D gene is left open where the match is weak. Clone size appears in some rows only: once, few, many, or a class for an expanded clone.

TRBD1	TRBV28	-	TRBJ1-4	TGTGCCAGCAACCCGGGTCAGGGGGCTGAAAAACTGTTTTTT	CASNPGQGAEKLFF
TRBD1	TRBV28	few	TRBJ2-7	TGTGCCAGCAGCGCACAGGGGTGGGAGCAGTACTTC	CASSAQGWEQYF
TRBD1	TRBV20-1	-	TRBJ1-5	TGCAGTGCTAGTTGGGACAGCTATAGCAATCAGCCCCAGCATTTT	CSASWDSYSNQPQHF
-	TRBV7-9	-	TRBJ1-1	TGTGCCAGCAGCTTGTCAGGGATCACTGAAGCTTTCTTT	CASSLSGITEAFF
TRBD1	TRBV27	-	TRBJ1-1	TGTGCCAGCAGGCGGTCAGGGGGGCGTTCGGGTAGGAACACTGAAGCTTTCTTT	CASRRSGGRSGRNTEAFF
-	TRBV11-2	-	TRBJ1-1	TGTGCCAGCAGCTCCAGGGCTTTCGTTGACACTGAAGCTTTCTTT	CASSSRAFVDTEAFF
-	TRBV9	-	TRBJ2-7	TGTGCCAGCAGCGTACGGGGGTCAAGCTCCTACGAGCAGTACTTC	CASSVRGSSSYEQYF
-	TRBV19	-	TRBJ1-6	TGTGCCAGTAGGGGGCCCGGCAGGGGAGCGTCACCCCTCCACTTT	CASRGPGRGASPLHF
-	TRBV4-1	-	TRBJ2-3	TGCGCCAGCAGCCGGGCCTTCCCTAGCACAGATACGCAGTATTTT	CASSRAFPSTDTQYF
-	TRBV28	-	TRBJ2-7	TGTGCCAGCAGTTTCACCGCGCGGGGCGAGCAGTACTTC	CASSFTARGEQYF
-	TRBV25-1	-	TRBJ2-6	TGTGCCAGCACAGGGTACTCTGGGGCCAACGTCCTGACTTTC	CASTGYSGANVLTF
-	TRBV5-1	once	TRBJ2-7	TGCGCCAGCAGCTTGGGAGTCCTCTACGAGCAGTACTTC	CASSLGVLYEQYF
-	TRBV19	-	TRBJ2-3	TGTGCCAGTAGTAAAGGGGTCACAGATACGCAGTATTTT	CASSKGVTDTQYF
-	TRBV5-1	-	TRBJ2-3	TGCGCCAGCAGCTTGGGGGCTAGCACAGATACGCAGTATTTT	CASSLGASTDTQYF
-	TRBV28	-	TRBJ1-1	TGTGCCAGCAGCCAACCAACCCCAGGGGAAGCTTTCTTT	CASSQPTPGEAFF
TRBD2	TRBV9	-	TRBJ2-4	TGTGCCAGCAGCGCCCCCGGACTAGCGGGGGGGGAAAGCATTCAGTACTTC	CASSAPGLAGGESIQYF
-	TRBV5-1	few	TRBJ1-2	TGCGCCAGCAGTACGGGATTAAACTATGGCTACACCTTC	CASSTGLNYGYTF
TRBD2	TRBV9	-	TRBJ2-5	TGTGCCAGCAGCGTGTCTAGCGGGGGTAGGGAGACCCAGTACTTC	CASSVSSGGRETQYF
-	TRBV7-9	-	TRBJ2-5	TGTGCCAGCACCCACCCCTCGCGGAACCAAGAGACCCAGTACTTC	CASTHPSRNQETQYF
-	TRBV7-3	-	TRBJ2-5	TGTGCCAGCAGCCCTGGGAGTGGGGTTGGAGAGACCCAGTACTTC	CASSPGSGVGETQYF
-	TRBV4-1	-	TRBJ2-7	TGCGCCAGCAGCCAAGAGTCACCAGGCCTCTACGAGCAGTACTTC	CASSQESPGLYEQYF
-	TRBV5-5	-	TRBJ2-1	TGTGCCAGCACCAAGGGGCCCGTCAATGAGCAGTTCTTC	CASTKGPVNEQFF
-	TRBV29-1	-	TRBJ1-3	TGCAGCGTCGAACGGGGAAACACCATATATTTT	CSVERGNTIYF
-	TRBV6-6	-	TRBJ2-6	TGTGCAGAGGGGGCTGGGGCCAACGTCCTGACTTTC	CAEGAGANVLTF
-	TRBV19	-	TRBJ1-3	TGTGCCAGTACCAGAATTTCTGGAAACACCATATATTTT	CASTRISGNTIYF
-	TRBV7-9	-	TRBJ2-1	TGTGCCAGCAGCTTAAAGGGGGTGGCTGGTAATGAGCAGTTCTTC	CASSLKGVAGNEQFF
-	TRBV5-6	-	TRBJ1-1	TGTGCCAGCAGCTGGCGGACAGCCCTCTCGAACACTGAAGCTTTCTTT	CASSWRTALSNTEAFF
TRBD2	TRBV5-1	once	TRBJ2-3	TGCGCCAGCAGCGGAGCTAGCGGGGGACGAACTAGCACAGATACGCAGTATTTT	CASSGASGGRTSTDTQYF
-	TRBV7-2	-	TRBJ2-5	TGTGCCAGCAGCTTAGCGGGCTACCAAGAGACCCAGTACTTC	CASSLAGYQETQYF
-	TRBV5-1	-	TRBJ1-4	TGCGCCAGCAGCTTGCAGGGCCATAATGAAAAACTGTTTTTT	CASSLQGHNEKLFF